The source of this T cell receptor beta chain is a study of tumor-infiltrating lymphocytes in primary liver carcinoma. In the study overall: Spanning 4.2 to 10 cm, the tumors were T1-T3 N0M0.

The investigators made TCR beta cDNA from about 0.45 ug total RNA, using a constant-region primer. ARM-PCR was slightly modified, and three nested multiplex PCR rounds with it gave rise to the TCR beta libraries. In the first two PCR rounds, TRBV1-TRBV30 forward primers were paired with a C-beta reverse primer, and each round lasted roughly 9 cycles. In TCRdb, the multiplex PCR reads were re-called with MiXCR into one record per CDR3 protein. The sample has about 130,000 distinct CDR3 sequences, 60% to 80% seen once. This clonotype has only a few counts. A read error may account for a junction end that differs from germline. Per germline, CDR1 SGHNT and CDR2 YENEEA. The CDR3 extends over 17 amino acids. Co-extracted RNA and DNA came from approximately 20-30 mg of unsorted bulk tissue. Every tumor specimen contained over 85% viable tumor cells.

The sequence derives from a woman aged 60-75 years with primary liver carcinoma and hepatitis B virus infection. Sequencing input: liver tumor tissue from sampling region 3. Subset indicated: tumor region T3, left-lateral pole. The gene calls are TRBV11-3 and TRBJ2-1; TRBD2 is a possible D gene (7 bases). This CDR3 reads CASSSRGARTMGNGQSF. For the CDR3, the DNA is TGTGCTAGCAGCTCCCGGGGGGCGCGGACCATGGGCAATGGGCAGTCCTTC.